This is a list of T cell receptor beta chains from one sample in a study of blood T cells in healthy people across ages. From the 5' RACE reads, TCRdb called clonotypes with MiXCR, one entry per CDR3 protein. The sample contains about 700,000 distinct CDR3 sequences, approximately 31% of which appear only once. Sequencing was carried out using blood. The source of these receptors is a woman of 80 years or more in good health. Each CDR3 is given with its conserved first and last residue. Fields, in order: D gene, clone size, V gene, J gene, CDR3 DNA, CDR3 protein. The D gene is left open where the match is weak. Where a row states a size, it is once, few, many or the class of an expanded clone; other rows omit it.

d_call: TRBD1
clone_size: -
v_call: TRBV15
j_call: TRBJ2-1
cdr3_nt: TGTGCCACCAGCAAGGGACAGGGGGGTAATGAGCAGTTCTTC
cdr3_aa: CATSKGQGGNEQFF

d_call: -
clone_size: -
v_call: TRBV14
j_call: TRBJ1-2
cdr3_nt: TGTGCCAGCAGCCAAGAAGGCAGAAAGGGTGGCTACACCTTC
cdr3_aa: CASSQEGRKGGYTF

d_call: TRBD2
clone_size: many
v_call: TRBV4-2
j_call: TRBJ2-1
cdr3_nt: TGTGCCAGCAGCCCGAGACTAGCGGGGAACTCCTACAATGAGCAGTTCTTC
cdr3_aa: CASSPRLAGNSYNEQFF

d_call: -
clone_size: many
v_call: TRBV10-3
j_call: TRBJ1-2
cdr3_nt: TGTGCCACCGGGGCCAACTATGGCTACACCTTC
cdr3_aa: CATGANYGYTF

d_call: -
clone_size: -
v_call: TRBV9
j_call: TRBJ2-5
cdr3_nt: TGTGCCAGCAGCGTGGATCCTAGGGGGGCCCAAGAGACCCAGTACTTC
cdr3_aa: CASSVDPRGAQETQYF

d_call: TRBD2
clone_size: many
v_call: TRBV6-1
j_call: TRBJ2-1
cdr3_nt: TGTGCCAGCAGTCCCGGACTAGCGGGGGGCTCCTACAATGAGCAGTTCTTC
cdr3_aa: CASSPGLAGGSYNEQFF

d_call: -
clone_size: -
v_call: TRBV3-1
j_call: TRBJ1-2
cdr3_nt: TGTGCCAGCAGCCAAGATCCGCGGGGACGACACGGCTACACCTTC
cdr3_aa: CASSQDPRGRHGYTF

d_call: -
clone_size: few
v_call: TRBV20-1
j_call: TRBJ1-1
cdr3_nt: TGCAGTGCTAGGCCCTCGGGGCTTTACACTGAAGCTTTCTTT
cdr3_aa: CSARPSGLYTEAFF

d_call: -
clone_size: -
v_call: TRBV9
j_call: TRBJ1-4
cdr3_nt: TGTGCCAGCAGCGCCCCCTCGGGAGAAAAACTGTTTTTT
cdr3_aa: CASSAPSGEKLFF

d_call: TRBD1
clone_size: -
v_call: TRBV5-8
j_call: TRBJ2-7
cdr3_nt: TGTGCCAGCAGGGATGGGGACAGAGGCAGAGAGAGGCAGTACTTC
cdr3_aa: CASRDGDRGRERQYF

d_call: TRBD2
clone_size: -
v_call: TRBV20-1
j_call: TRBJ2-3
cdr3_nt: TGCAGTGCTATAGCGGGGGGAATTAGCACAGATACGCAGTATTTT
cdr3_aa: CSAIAGGISTDTQYF

d_call: -
clone_size: -
v_call: TRBV10-3
j_call: TRBJ2-7
cdr3_nt: TGTGCCATCCGAAAAGGTGGGGGCCGCTCCTACGAGCAGTACTTC
cdr3_aa: CAIRKGGGRSYEQYF

d_call: -
clone_size: many
v_call: TRBV5-6
j_call: TRBJ2-1
cdr3_nt: TGTGCCAGCAGCTTGGGCCCCCGGAGTGGCAATGAGCAGTTCTTC
cdr3_aa: CASSLGPRSGNEQFF

d_call: TRBD2
clone_size: once
v_call: TRBV6-2/TRBV6-3
j_call: TRBJ2-3
cdr3_nt: TGTGCCAGCAGGGCTAGCGGGGACACAGATACGCAGTATTTT
cdr3_aa: CASRASGDTDTQYF

d_call: TRBD1
clone_size: few
v_call: TRBV7-9
j_call: TRBJ1-1
cdr3_nt: TGTGTCAGCAGCTTAGAGACAGGGCCGACCACTGAGGCTTTCTTT
cdr3_aa: CVSSLETGPTTEAFF

d_call: TRBD2
clone_size: few
v_call: TRBV20-1
j_call: TRBJ2-1
cdr3_nt: TGCAGTGCCTTTAGCGGGGGCTACAATGAGCAGTTCTTC
cdr3_aa: CSAFSGGYNEQFF

d_call: -
clone_size: -
v_call: TRBV9
j_call: TRBJ2-7
cdr3_nt: TGTGCCAGCAGCGTAGATCTCCTCGGATACGAGCAGTACTTC
cdr3_aa: CASSVDLLGYEQYF

d_call: -
clone_size: many
v_call: TRBV9
j_call: TRBJ2-1
cdr3_nt: TGTGCCAGCAGCCCTCAGCCGAGCTCCTACAATGAGCAGTTCTTC
cdr3_aa: CASSPQPSSYNEQFF

d_call: -
clone_size: once
v_call: TRBV7-9
j_call: TRBJ2-4
cdr3_nt: TGTGCCAGCAGCCGGACACCTCAGGAGGCCAAAAACATTCAGTACTTC
cdr3_aa: CASSRTPQEAKNIQYF

d_call: TRBD2
clone_size: -
v_call: TRBV6-2/TRBV6-3
j_call: TRBJ2-4
cdr3_nt: TGTGCCAGCAGTTACTCAGCTAGCGGGGTAGCCAAAAACATTCAGTACTTC
cdr3_aa: CASSYSASGVAKNIQYF

d_call: TRBD1
clone_size: -
v_call: TRBV29-1
j_call: TRBJ1-2
cdr3_nt: TGCAGCGTTGACCCAGGGGGATTCGCCGGCTACACCTTC
cdr3_aa: CSVDPGGFAGYTF

d_call: TRBD1
clone_size: few
v_call: TRBV6-5
j_call: TRBJ2-7
cdr3_nt: TGTGCCAGCAGTAGGAGAGGGGGCGCGTACGAGCAGTACTTC
cdr3_aa: CASSRRGGAYEQYF

d_call: TRBD1
clone_size: few
v_call: TRBV20-1
j_call: TRBJ1-5
cdr3_nt: TGCAGTGCTAGAGCCGGGACAGGGATTCAACAGCCCCAGCATTTT
cdr3_aa: CSARAGTGIQQPQHF

d_call: -
clone_size: few
v_call: TRBV11-2
j_call: TRBJ2-6
cdr3_nt: TGTGCCAGCACCCCAGCAGGACCCTCAGGCCTGACTTTC
cdr3_aa: CASTPAGPSGLTF

d_call: -
clone_size: many
v_call: TRBV7-2
j_call: TRBJ1-2
cdr3_nt: TGTGCCAGCAGCGCCTCATCCGCCTATGGCTACACCTTC
cdr3_aa: CASSASSAYGYTF

d_call: -
clone_size: many
v_call: TRBV9
j_call: TRBJ2-1
cdr3_nt: TGTGCCAGCAGCGTAGGGGGAGGAGGAGGGGGTCTCAATGAGCAGTTCTTC
cdr3_aa: CASSVGGGGGGLNEQFF

d_call: -
clone_size: -
v_call: TRBV12-3/TRBV12-4
j_call: TRBJ2-3
cdr3_nt: TGTGCCAGCAGTTTCCCCCAACGGGAGTTCACAGATACGCAGTATTTT
cdr3_aa: CASSFPQREFTDTQYF

d_call: -
clone_size: many
v_call: TRBV9
j_call: TRBJ1-1
cdr3_nt: TGTGCCAGCAGCGGGGACGGACTTGAAGCTTTCTTT
cdr3_aa: CASSGDGLEAFF

d_call: -
clone_size: few
v_call: TRBV21-1
j_call: TRBJ2-3
cdr3_nt: TGTGCCAGCAACTTACCGGGACTAGATAACACAGATACGCAGTATTTT
cdr3_aa: CASNLPGLDNTDTQYF

d_call: -
clone_size: -
v_call: TRBV5-5
j_call: TRBJ2-5
cdr3_nt: TGTGCCAGCAGCTTTGTCTTTAAGAAAGGGGAGACCCAGTACTTC
cdr3_aa: CASSFVFKKGETQYF

d_call: TRBD1
clone_size: many
v_call: TRBV6-5
j_call: TRBJ2-5
cdr3_nt: TGTGCCAGCAGTGACACAGGGGGCTCGGGGAAGACCCAGTACTTC
cdr3_aa: CASSDTGGSGKTQYF

d_call: TRBD2
clone_size: -
v_call: TRBV5-1
j_call: TRBJ2-5
cdr3_nt: TGCGCCAGCAGCTTGACTCCTAGCGGGAAGTACCAAGAGACCCAGTACTTC
cdr3_aa: CASSLTPSGKYQETQYF

d_call: -
clone_size: -
v_call: TRBV5-1
j_call: TRBJ2-1
cdr3_nt: TGCGCCAGCACTCGGGGTTTCGATGAGCAGTTCTTC
cdr3_aa: CASTRGFDEQFF

d_call: -
clone_size: many
v_call: TRBV3-1
j_call: TRBJ2-1
cdr3_nt: TGTGCCAGCAGCCCGTTACGGGGTGAGCAGTTCTTC
cdr3_aa: CASSPLRGEQFF

d_call: TRBD2
clone_size: few
v_call: TRBV7-2
j_call: TRBJ2-2
cdr3_nt: TGTGCCAGCAGCTTCGGTCCTAGCGGGGGGTTCGGGGAGCTGTTTTTT
cdr3_aa: CASSFGPSGGFGELFF

d_call: -
clone_size: -
v_call: TRBV7-2
j_call: TRBJ2-7
cdr3_nt: TGTGCCAGCAGCTTCCGGGACGGAGCTTATGAGCAGTACTTC
cdr3_aa: CASSFRDGAYEQYF

d_call: -
clone_size: -
v_call: TRBV20-1
j_call: TRBJ2-5
cdr3_nt: TGCAGTGCTAGAGAAGTGGGGGGATCCCAAGAGACCCAGTACTTC
cdr3_aa: CSAREVGGSQETQYF

d_call: -
clone_size: -
v_call: TRBV27
j_call: TRBJ2-7
cdr3_nt: TGTGCCAGCAGTTTTCATTTGGGGCAACGCTACGAGCAGTACTTC
cdr3_aa: CASSFHLGQRYEQYF

d_call: -
clone_size: few
v_call: TRBV5-1
j_call: TRBJ1-2
cdr3_nt: TGCGCCAGCAGCTTGGCCTACAATCAGGACGGGCATGGCTACACCTTC
cdr3_aa: CASSLAYNQDGHGYTF

d_call: -
clone_size: many
v_call: TRBV29-1
j_call: TRBJ1-1
cdr3_nt: TGCAGCGTTGAAGGCCAGGGCAACACTGAAGCTTTCTTT
cdr3_aa: CSVEGQGNTEAFF

d_call: TRBD1
clone_size: many
v_call: TRBV12-3/TRBV12-4
j_call: TRBJ2-2
cdr3_nt: TGTGCCAGCAATACAGGGGTATTGGGCGGGGAGCTGTTTTTT
cdr3_aa: CASNTGVLGGELFF

d_call: -
clone_size: -
v_call: TRBV28
j_call: TRBJ1-5
cdr3_nt: TGTGCCAGCAGTTTACCACAGGTCTGGCAGCCCCAGCATTTT
cdr3_aa: CASSLPQVWQPQHF

d_call: -
clone_size: -
v_call: TRBV4-2
j_call: TRBJ1-1
cdr3_nt: TGTGCCAGCATCCACTTTACAGGACCTGAAGCTTTCTTT
cdr3_aa: CASIHFTGPEAFF

d_call: -
clone_size: -
v_call: TRBV6-1
j_call: TRBJ2-3
cdr3_nt: TGTGCCAGCAGGCTCATAAGTGTTACAGATACGCAGTATTTT
cdr3_aa: CASRLISVTDTQYF

d_call: -
clone_size: -
v_call: TRBV20-1
j_call: TRBJ2-7
cdr3_nt: TGCAGTGCCGACCCATCCTCATCCTACGAGCAGTACTTC
cdr3_aa: CSADPSSSYEQYF

d_call: -
clone_size: -
v_call: TRBV5-1
j_call: TRBJ1-1
cdr3_nt: TGCGCCAGCAGCTTGGTTAGCCCCATGAACACTGAAGCTTTCTTT
cdr3_aa: CASSLVSPMNTEAFF

d_call: -
clone_size: -
v_call: TRBV20-1
j_call: TRBJ1-5
cdr3_nt: TGCAGTGCTAGATTAGCTACAGGGAGCAATCAGCCCCAGCATTTT
cdr3_aa: CSARLATGSNQPQHF

d_call: -
clone_size: many
v_call: TRBV3-1
j_call: TRBJ2-1
cdr3_nt: TGTGCCAGCAGCCCGAGACGGACCTACAATGAGCAGTTCTTC
cdr3_aa: CASSPRRTYNEQFF

d_call: TRBD2
clone_size: -
v_call: TRBV20-1
j_call: TRBJ2-1
cdr3_nt: TGCAGTGCTCCGCGGGGAGGGAGGCAGTTCTTC
cdr3_aa: CSAPRGGRQFF

d_call: TRBD1
clone_size: many
v_call: TRBV30
j_call: TRBJ1-5
cdr3_nt: TGTGCCTGGAGTATCGGACAGGGTGATCAGCCCCAGCATTTT
cdr3_aa: CAWSIGQGDQPQHF

d_call: TRBD1
clone_size: -
v_call: TRBV9
j_call: TRBJ2-7
cdr3_nt: TGTGCCAGCAGCGTAAGACAGGGCTCACACTACGAGCAGTACTTC
cdr3_aa: CASSVRQGSHYEQYF

d_call: -
clone_size: -
v_call: TRBV7-3
j_call: TRBJ1-1
cdr3_nt: TGTGCCAGCAGCTTATTTGTGTCGGGCACTGAAGCTTTCTTT
cdr3_aa: CASSLFVSGTEAFF

d_call: -
clone_size: many
v_call: TRBV14
j_call: TRBJ2-1
cdr3_nt: TGTGCCAGCAGCCAAGAATGGGCCAGGGAGCAGTTCTTC
cdr3_aa: CASSQEWAREQFF

d_call: TRBD2
clone_size: few
v_call: TRBV9
j_call: TRBJ2-1
cdr3_nt: TGTGCCAGTAGCGTTAGCGGGGGGTCATACAATGAGCAGTTCTTC
cdr3_aa: CASSVSGGSYNEQFF

d_call: -
clone_size: -
v_call: TRBV7-2
j_call: TRBJ2-7
cdr3_nt: TGTGCCAGCAGTTTTGACAGCGTCGGCGAGCAGTACTTC
cdr3_aa: CASSFDSVGEQYF

d_call: TRBD1
clone_size: many
v_call: TRBV24-1
j_call: TRBJ2-3
cdr3_nt: TGTGCCACCAGTGATTACAGGGGCGGAGATCGGAGTACGCAGTATTTT
cdr3_aa: CATSDYRGGDRSTQYF

d_call: -
clone_size: many
v_call: TRBV6-2/TRBV6-3
j_call: TRBJ2-1
cdr3_nt: TGTGCCAGCAGTTCCCGACTACCCACCTACAATGAGCAGTTCTTC
cdr3_aa: CASSSRLPTYNEQFF